This TCR beta chain was identified during a study of OX40 agonist ivuxolimab in advanced cancers. The assay was immunoSEQ multiplex PCR, and TCRdb's table has in-frame clones only and misses some. The profile shows about 77,000 clones, 85% of them singletons. Notes on this clone: Its antigen is as yet unknown.

Deletions cut 6 bases from V and 3 bases from J, with 9 bases between. The germline V gene has CDR1 SQVTM and CDR2 ANQGSEA. The CDR3 spans 11 residues. Study-level points and caveats: The average count of expanded clones was higher among CD8+ T cells than among CD4+.

This chain connects TRBV29-1 to TRBJ2-7, with unresolved D. The receptor was derived from an adult with an advanced solid tumor such as melanoma, head and neck, liver or kidney cancer. The sequencing used CD4+ or CD8+ T cells sorted from blood, collected in a trial of the OX40 agonist ivuxolimab. The CDR3: CSVRTLYEQYF. In nucleotides, the CDR3 is TGCAGCGTCAGGACCCTCTACGAGCAGTACTTC.